The 15 T cell receptor beta chains listed next were all sequenced from one sample in a study of cytomegalovirus exposure and HLA in healthy donors. The PCR contained 60 Vbeta and 13 Jbeta primers. Repertoires were generated with immunoSEQ multiplex PCR, while TCRdb's copy carries only in-frame clones and drops some. The sample includes hundreds of thousands of clones, around 80% of them seen just once. The sample taken for sequencing was PBMCs. All receptors derive from a man aged 18 to 29 in good health and CMV-seronegative.

This clone was seen a handful of times. The CDR3 reads CASSIVGGSSYNEQFF. The CDR3, as DNA: TGTGCCAGTAGTATAGTCGGGGGAAGCTCCTACAATGAGCAGTTCTTC. The rearrangement links TRBV19 to TRBJ2-1; D might be TRBD2 (6 bases). This CDR3 contains 16 residues. Germline V lookup: CDR1 LNHDA, CDR2 SQIVND (reference sequence). V lost 1 base, J lost 0 bases, and 10 bases lay in between.

The chain links TRBV2 to TRBJ2-1, with D tentatively TRBD2 (6 bases). The CDR3 extends over 18 amino acids. Trimming removed 3 bases from V and 4 bases from J, with 22 bases in between. Germline CDR1 reads SNHLY; CDR2 reads FYNNEI. The CDR3 here is CASSDIVRGGKDYNEQFF. The DNA of the CDR3 is TGTGCCAGCAGTGATATAGTTAGAGGCGGGAAGGATTACAATGAGCAGTTCTTC.

J is TRBJ1-1 and V is TRBV5-4, with 8 nucleotides matching TRBD1. The junction had 6 bases not matched to a gene; V was cut back by 5 bases and J by 3 bases. This CDR3 has 14 residues. Germline V gives CDR1 SGHNT, CDR2 YYREEE (reference sequence). The CDR3 reads CASSPDRADTEAFF. The CDR3 region has the DNA TGTGCCAGCAGTCCGGACAGGGCGGACACTGAAGCTTTCTTT.

V gene TRBV18 combines with J gene TRBJ2-1, with 9 bases fitting TRBD2. Germline V gene sequence: CDR1 KGHSH, CDR2 LQKENI. V shed 2 bases and J 6 bases; nucleotides not matched to a gene: 8. This CDR3 has 16 amino acids. CDR3 in amino acids: CASSPNSGSRSNEQFF. In DNA, the CDR3 is TGTGCCAGCTCACCAAATAGCGGGAGTCGATCCAATGAGCAGTTCTTC.

The chain uses TRBV27 and TRBJ1-2, with D possibly matching TRBD1 (6 bases). Germline loops: CDR1 MNHEY, CDR2 SMNVEV (reference sequence). Trimming shortened V by 4 bases and J by 3 bases, and 15 bases separated the two germline ends. This CDR3 is built from 15 residues. The chain's CDR3 is CASSSGGGGDYGYTF. The CDR3 DNA sequence: TGTGCCAGCAGTTCCGGCGGGGGCGGGGACTATGGCTACACCTTC.

V gene TRBV5-1 combines with J gene TRBJ2-7, with D perhaps TRBD1 (6 bases). There are 14 residues in the CDR3. Trimming took off 4 bases at V and 1 base at J, with 12 bases between the two ends. CDR1 is SGHRS and CDR2 is YFSETQ in the germline V gene. CDR3 in amino acids: CASSPTGFSYEQYF. The CDR3 DNA reads as TGCGCCAGCAGCCCGACAGGTTTTTCCTACGAGCAGTACTTC.

The rearrangement uses TRBV9 and TRBJ1-4; D possibly corresponds to TRBD1 (5 bases). Germline V CDR1 and CDR2: SGDLS, YYNGEE. The CDR3 consists of 13 residues. Trimming removed 0 bases from V and 8 bases from J, with 8 bases in between. CDR3 bases: TGTGCCAGCAGCGTAGTTTCAGGGGAAAAACTGTTTTTT. It translates to CASSVVSGEKLFF.

CDR3 amino acids: CAILTGSYEQYF. DNA of the CDR3: TGTGCCATCCTGACAGGCTCCTACGAGCAGTACTTC. The chain is built from TRBV10-3 and TRBJ2-7; a possible D gene is TRBD1 (6 bases). Germline loops: CDR1 ENHRY, CDR2 SYGVKD. The CDR3 is 12 residues long. The ends were cut back, 8 bases at V and 0 bases at J, with 8 bases in the middle.

The rearrangement links TRBV29-1 to TRBJ2-1, with 11 bases fitting TRBD2. Trimming cost V 5 bases and J 5 bases; bases outside gene matches: 5. The germline CDR1 and CDR2 sequences are SQVTM and ANQGSEA. This CDR3 is built from 14 residues. The CDR3: CSVIAGGLNNEQFF. CDR3 sequence (DNA): TGCAGCGTTATAGCGGGGGGGTTAAACAATGAGCAGTTCTTC.

The rearrangement links TRBV2 to TRBJ2-5; D gene uncertain. The CDR3 runs to 16 residues. Deletions cut 9 bases from V and 5 bases from J, with 25 bases between. In germline, CDR1 is SNHLY, CDR2 FYNNEI. The CDR3 reads CASSPLYGAPGETQYF. In DNA, the CDR3 is TGTGCCAGTTCCCCTCTTTACGGAGCGCCTGGGGAGACCCAGTACTTC.

The V call is TRBV21-1, the J call TRBJ2-5; TRBD2 reflects the table's D call only, with no check against the DNA. TRBV21-1 is classified as a pseudogene. The CDR3 is 14 residues long. The CDR3 sequence is CASTGLALGETQYF. The CDR3 DNA follows: TGTGCCAGCACCGGACTAGCGCTGGGAGAGACCCAGTACTTC.

The V and J genes are TRBV27 and TRBJ2-2; TRBD1 agrees at 7 bases. CDR3 length: 15 residues. With V trimmed by 6 bases and J by 0 bases, 4 bases remained unmatched. CDR1 is MNHEY and CDR2 is SMNVEV in the germline V gene (reference sequence). The CDR3 DNA reads TGTGCCAGCAGAAAGGGACAGACGAACACCGGGGAGCTGTTTTTT. Its translation: CASRKGQTNTGELFF.

This chain uses TRBV15 with TRBJ2-1; 9 nucleotides match TRBD2. The ends lost 1 base at V and 3 bases at J; junction bases unmatched: 10. In germline, CDR1 is LNHNV, CDR2 YYDKDF (reference sequence). The CDR3 has 18 amino acids. The CDR3 loop reads CATSRVRAGGGVYNEQFF. CDR3 DNA: TGTGCCACCAGCAGAGTTCGGGCGGGAGGGGGTGTCTACAATGAGCAGTTCTTC. Supplemented by reference TRBV15 and TRBJ2-1, the full variable domain reads DAMVIQNPRYQVTQFGKPVTLSCSQTLNHNVMYWYQQKSSQAPKLLFHYYDKDFNNEADTPDNFQSRRPNTSFCFLDIRSPGLGDTAMYLCATSRVRAGGGVYNEQFFGPGTRLTVL.

V and J are TRBV6-5 and TRBJ2-5; 8 bases agree with TRBD1. The better agreement between TRBJ2-7 and the DNA end casts doubt on the J call. The V gene's germline CDR1 is MNHEY and CDR2 SVGAGI. The CDR3 has 15 amino acids. The CDR3 spells CASSSSVQGVREQYF. Here the CDR3 DNA reads TGTGCCAGCAGTTCCTCGGTACAGGGGGTTCGCGAGCAGTACTTC.

The V and J genes are TRBV10-3 and TRBJ1-5, with D unresolved. V was trimmed by 6 bases and J by 4 bases, leaving 7 bases between them. The CDR3 loop spans 12 amino acids. Germline CDR1 is ENHRY and CDR2 is SYGVKD. The CDR3 coding sequence is TGTGCCATCAGGGCCGAAAATCAGCCCCAGCATTTT. Encoded protein: CAIRAENQPQHF.